Listed here is a single T cell receptor (beta chain). The antigen is unknown. The CDR3 has 13 amino acids. Trimming at V came to 5 bases and at J to 6 bases, leaving 5 bases not matched to a gene. CDR1 MNHNY and CDR2 SVGAGI come from the germline V gene (reference sequence). TCRdb ran MiXCR on the 5' RACE reads and lists one entry per CDR3 protein. Of around 1.7 million distinct CDR3 sequences listed, about 32% are singletons. The sample is drawn from a study of identical twins. General study findings and limits: Twin pairs had excess sharing that was weaker in beta out-of-frame sequences. Interpretation of the results relied on cross-sectional statistical analysis and not on following the same donors.

The sample was cord blood. This clonotype originated in a newborn girl in good health. The chain links TRBV6-6 to TRBJ2-3; 7 bases match TRBD1. The CDR3 sequence is CASSPSRGDTQYF. The CDR3 DNA is TGTGCCAGCAGTCCCTCCAGGGGGGATACGCAGTATTTT.